One and the same sample provided the 18 T cell receptor beta chains below, sequenced in a study of T cells in Graves' hyperthyroidism and ophthalmopathy. Amplification of TCR beta CDR3 regions used RNA as the template. RT-PCR in the first round (using the HTBI primer set) targeted the TCR CDR3. Using its own MiXCR run on the multiplex PCR reads, TCRdb lists one record per CDR3 protein. The sample lists over 650,000 distinct CDR3 sequences, roughly 46% occurring once. Sequenced input: peripheral blood or thyroid tissue (not recorded which). The origin of the receptors is an adult man with Graves' disease, either hyperthyroidism or ophthalmopathy (not recorded which).

To note about this clonotype: A much larger clone lies a single base off, so this may be a read error. The rearrangement links TRBV25-1 to TRBJ1-5; D is unresolved. This CDR3 comprises 14 residues. The germline gives CDR1 MGHDK, CDR2 SYGVNS. CDR3 in amino acids: CASSVRADHQPRHF. CDR3 DNA sequence: TGTGCCAGCAGTGTCCGGGCTGATCATCAGCCCCGGCATTTT.

J is TRBJ1-2 and V is TRBV2, with 8 bases that match TRBD1. This CDR3 comprises 15 residues. J gave up 6 bases and V 3 bases, and 9 bases lay outside the gene matches. Per germline, CDR1 SNHLY and CDR2 FYNNEI. In DNA form, the CDR3 reads TGTGCCAGCAGTGATTGGGCAGGGGGCCTAGATGGCTACACCTTC. The encoded protein is CASSDWAGGLDGYTF.

There are many counts of this clonotype. The genes are TRBV29-1 and TRBJ1-2, with D tentatively TRBD1 (6 bases). The germline CDR1 and CDR2 sequences are SQVTM and ANQGSEA. This CDR3 region has 12 residues. Trimming shortened V by 2 bases and J by 5 bases, and 9 bases separated the two germline ends. For the CDR3, the DNA is TGCAGCGTTGAATCGGGGACATATGGCTACACCTTC. This gives the protein CSVESGTYGYTF.

The J gene is TRBJ2-7, the V gene TRBV7-9; TRBD2 matches at 14 bases. The J call may be incorrect, as the DNA end agrees better with TRBJ2-5. The CDR3 covers 16 residues. The germline V gene encodes CDR1 SEHNR and CDR2 FQNEAQ (reference sequence). The CDR3 DNA sequence: TGTGCCAGCAGCCTGACTAGCGGGAGGGCCGGTGAGACCCAGTACTTC. This sequence encodes CASSLTSGRAGETQYF.

Concerning this clonotype itself: The germline gene is not matched at one end of the junction; a read error may be the cause. This chain uses TRBV12-5 with TRBJ1-2, with 7 bases identical to TRBD1. The CDR3 loop spans 15 amino acids. The germline CDR1 and CDR2 sequences are LGHNT and FRNRAP. The CDR3, as DNA: TGTGCCAGCAGTTTCCAAGGGACAGCCAGCTATGACTACACCTTC. Translating gives CASSFQGTASYDYTF. The full variable domain, rest sourced from reference TRBV12-5 and TRBJ1-2, is DARVTQTPRHKVTEMGQEVTMRCQPILGHNTVFWYRQTMMQGLELLAYFRNRAPLDDSGMPKDRFSAEMPDATLATLKIQPSEPRDSAVYFCASSFQGTASYDYTFGSGTRLTVV.

This clonotype turned up a few times. The V and J genes are TRBV12-3 or TRBV12-4 and TRBJ2-7; D is perhaps TRBD1 or TRBD2 (7 bases each). This CDR3 contains 15 residues. V was shortened by 6 bases and J by 2 bases, with 17 bases between the two germline ends. As DNA, the CDR3 is TGTGCCAGCAGAGACCCAGGGGGGGGGACCTACGAGCAGTACTTC. This encodes CASRDPGGGTYEQYF.

The CDR3 reads CASTRGSGELFF. In DNA, the CDR3 is TGTGCCAGCACCCGGGGGAGCGGGGAGCTGTTTTTT. The chain has TRBV7-9 and TRBJ2-2, with D tentatively TRBD2 (6 bases). V was clipped by 7 bases and J by 7 bases, with 10 bases between them. From germline, CDR1 is SEHNR and CDR2 FQNEAQ (reference sequence). CDR3 length equals 12 residues.

This clonotype was found many times. This chain uses TRBV24-1 with TRBJ1-2; 9 bases map to TRBD1. V lost 3 bases, J lost 4 bases, and 8 bases stayed unmatched. Germline CDR1 KGHDR, CDR2 SFDVKD. There are 16 residues in the CDR3. The CDR3 loop is CATSDPNPTGGYGYTF. In DNA, the CDR3 is TGTGCCACCAGTGATCCCAACCCGACAGGGGGCTATGGCTACACCTTC.

There are a few counts of this clonotype. This rearrangement joins TRBV7-8 to TRBJ2-7; D unclear. The ends were cut back, 3 bases at V and 7 bases at J, with 16 bases in the middle. The CDR3 length is 14 residues. Germline V gene data show CDR1 as SGHVS and CDR2 as FQNEAQ. The DNA of the CDR3 is TGTGCCAGCAGCTTCGAAACCCCGTACAGTGAGCAGTACTTC. As protein: CASSFETPYSEQYF.

This clonotype was seen ten or more times. The rearrangement joins TRBV7-9 to TRBJ1-2; 7 nucleotides match TRBD1. V was pared by 1 base and J by 4 bases, with 6 bases of the junction left unmatched. This CDR3 contains 15 residues. Germline CDR1 and CDR2: SEHNR and FQNEAQ (reference sequence). CDR3 sequence (DNA): TGTGCCAGCAGCTTAGGAACAGGGGACGTCTATGGCTACACCTTC. Translation: CASSLGTGDVYGYTF.

Comments on this clonotype: Compared with germline, one end of the junction differs, possibly owing to a read error. The rearrangement uses TRBV9 and TRBJ1-2, with TRBD1 as a possible D gene (5 bases). Germline V CDR1 and CDR2: SGDLS, YYNGEE. The CDR3 runs to 13 residues. The CDR3 sequence is CASSVDLAGDYSF. The CDR3 nucleotides read TGTGCCAGCAGCGTAGATCTAGCGGGGGACTACTCCTTC.

Note on this clonotype: The junction shows a germline mismatch at one end, possibly a read error. The CDR3 DNA is TGTGCCAGCACCAGACACCGCAATCAGCCCCGGCATTTT. Translated: CASTRHRNQPRHF. The chain has TRBV2 and TRBJ1-5; no definite D call. Germline V gene data show CDR1 as SNHLY and CDR2 as FYNNEI. The CDR3 has 13 amino acids.

This clonotype was detected a few times. CDR3 sequence: CASSVLGAGANVLTF. In DNA form, the CDR3 reads TGTGCCAGCAGCGTGTTGGGTGCTGGGGCCAACGTCCTGACTTTC. The V gene is TRBV9, the J gene TRBJ2-6; no clear D gene. The CDR3 has 15 amino acids. Germline CDR1 reads SGDLS; CDR2 reads YYNGEE. The V and J ends lost 2 bases and 2 bases respectively, with 8 bases between them.

The chain links TRBV12-3 or TRBV12-4 to TRBJ1-2; the D is unclear. CDR3 length: 13 residues. The V end was cut by 3 bases, the J end by 4 bases, with 9 bases between. The CDR3 loop is CASSLFVAYGYTF. The CDR3 DNA reads TGTGCCAGCAGTTTGTTTGTTGCCTATGGCTACACCTTC.

The chain employs TRBV19 and TRBJ2-3; D call uncertain. The CDR3 loop spans 13 amino acids. CDR1 and CDR2 (germline): LNHDA, SQIVND (reference sequence). The V end was cut by 11 bases, the J end by 2 bases, with 14 bases between. CDR3 DNA: TGTGCCGCTCGAGACTTCCTCACAGATACGCAGTATTTT. Translated: CAARDFLTDTQYF.

The chain recombines TRBV6-5 with TRBJ2-7, with 10 bases matching TRBD2. CDR1 and CDR2 from the germline V gene are MNHEY and SVGAGI. Trimming took 0 bases from V and 3 from J; bases not matched to a gene: 8. The CDR3 covers 17 residues. DNA of the CDR3: TGTGCCAGCAGTTACTCAGTAGCGGGGGGAGACTACTACGAGCAGTACTTC. As protein: CASSYSVAGGDYYEQYF.

This clonotype occurred once. The gene calls are TRBV10-3 and TRBJ1-6; D is possibly TRBD1 (6 bases). V was cut by 8 bases and J by 4 bases, with 9 bases left in between. CDR1 and CDR2 (germline): ENHRY, SYGVKD. The CDR3 loop spans 13 amino acids. Here the CDR3 DNA reads TGTGCCATCCGCGGACAGTATAATTCACCCCTCCACTTT. Translation gives CAIRGQYNSPLHF.

The sample holds many counts of this clonotype. The chain couples TRBV10-3 to TRBJ1-6; 11 bases agree with TRBD1. Per germline, CDR1 ENHRY and CDR2 SYGVKD. The length of the CDR3 is 14 residues. J lost 9 bases, V lost 5 bases, and 3 bases had no gene match. The CDR3 nucleotides are TGTGCCATCAGTTCAGGGACAGGGGGTTCACCCCTCCACTTT. It codes for CAISSGTGGSPLHF.